This T cell receptor beta chain came from a study of blood T cell repertoires in COVID-19. Study as a whole: Nucleic acid was either cDNA or gDNA, and it came from T cells, B-cell-depleted T cells, or PBMCs.

Assay used: immunoSEQ multiplex PCR; TCRdb lists only in-frame clones, some missing. Counted here are some 120,000 clones, 88% occurring once; the ten biggest clones make up about 7.3%. This CDR3 spans 14 amino acids. V was trimmed by 6 bases and J by 2 bases, leaving 11 bases between them. Germline CDR1 MNHEY, CDR2 SVGAGI. This chain uses TRBV6-5 with TRBJ1-3; no definite D call. The sequenced sample consisted of peripheral blood. The clonotype comes from a man over 45 with acute or convalescent COVID-19. DNA for the CDR3: TGTGCCAGCAGGGGGTCGGGGACTGGAAACACCATATATTTT. Translation: CASRGSGTGNTIYF.